This T cell receptor (beta chain) was profiled in a study of regulatory T cells in long-lasting Graves disease. Regarding time point: persistent/refractory GD, antithyroid drugs over 5 years with positive TRAb. PBMC-derived RNA was used for the TCR library. On this clonotype: Antigen: not known.

The study, taken as a whole, reports: Study of thyroid tissue was not done, with only peripheral blood studied. Relative to new patients (roughly 900), persistent patients exhibited greater sharing of public clonotypes (around 3,000). TCR diversity was lower in persistent Graves' patients (versus newly diagnosed ones).

HTBI primers from iRepertoire and Arm-PCR of CDR3 regions yielded the TCR beta libraries. TCRdb reanalysed the multiplex PCR reads using MiXCR and keeps one entry per CDR3 protein. The sample consists of about 290,000 distinct CDR3 sequences, under 25% of them appearing once. The sequence was obtained from a female donor with Graves disease. The starting material was peripheral blood mononuclear cells (PBMCs), obtained when the disease was refractory, from a patient treated with antithyroid drugs.

The CDR3 is CASSQPILAGGDTGELFF. In DNA, the CDR3 is TGTGCCAGCAGCCAACCAATACTAGCGGGAGGTGACACCGGGGAGCTGTTTTTT. The chain employs TRBV12-3 or TRBV12-4 and TRBJ2-2; 12 bases map to TRBD2. CDR3 length: 18 amino acids. With 6 bases clipped from V and 3 bases from J, the junction kept 11 bases outside the gene matches.